Shown below are 29 T cell receptor beta chains from a single sample sequenced in a study of vaccination and CD4 T cells after COVID-19. These receptors' targets are unknown. Treatment given: approximately nine-day PBMC culture with coronavirus spike peptide pools or control peptides (ViraFEST assay). With the Oncomine TCR Beta short-read assay, DNA from cultured CD4+ T cells was sequenced. TCRdb re-analysed the PCR reads in MiXCR, keeping a single row per CDR3 protein. The data hold approximately 5,000 distinct CDR3 sequences, with roughly 78% observed a single time. The specimen sequenced was CD4+ T cells from blood, cultured in vitro. The receptors come from a human donor who had recovered from COVID-19.

The chain combines TRBV7-2 with TRBJ1-2; possibly TRBD1 for D (6 bases). Trimming removed 0 bases at V and 8 bases at J, with 13 bases between. Germline loops: CDR1 SGHTA, CDR2 FQGNSA. This CDR3 contains 14 residues. CDR3 loop: CASSLALQGGGYTF. The DNA for the CDR3 is TGTGCCAGCAGCTTAGCGTTACAGGGCGGCGGCTACACCTTC.

This chain's CDR3 is CASSSFRTDTQYF. CDR3 DNA: TGTGCCAGCAGCTCTTTCCGCACAGATACGCAGTATTTT. The V call is TRBV7-2, the J call TRBJ2-3; no clear D. Germline V gene sequence: CDR1 SGHTA, CDR2 FQGNSA. V lost 4 bases to trimming and J lost 1 base, with 6 bases between them. The CDR3 has 13 amino acids. Based on the CDR3 plus reference TRBV7-2 and TRBJ2-3, the full variable domain is GAGVSQSPSNKVTEKGKDVELRCDPISGHTALYWYRQSLGQGLEFLIYFQGNSAPDKSGLPSDRFSAERTGGSVSTLTIQRTQQEDSAVYLCASSSFRTDTQYFGPGTRLTVL.

This chain links TRBV28 with TRBJ1-5; no definite D call. The CDR3 runs to 14 residues. Looked up from germline, CDR1 is MDHEN and CDR2 is SYDVKM. V lost 2 bases, J lost 0 bases, and 5 bases lay in between. In DNA form, the CDR3 reads TGTGCCAGCAGTTTACAGTATAGCAATCAGCCCCAGCATTTT. The encoded protein is CASSLQYSNQPQHF.

The table lists this clonotype with a few counts. The chain joins TRBV7-2 to TRBJ1-5; no clear D gene. V shed 0 bases and J shed 4 bases, with 7 bases lying between them. Germline V gene data show CDR1 as SGHTA and CDR2 as FQGNSA. The CDR3 is 14 residues long. CDR3 protein: CASSLASGNQPQHF. CDR3 sequence (DNA): TGTGCCAGCAGCTTAGCGTCAGGAAATCAGCCCCAGCATTTT.

This clonotype was observed a handful of times. This chain connects TRBV7-2 to TRBJ1-1; D is unresolved. Germline assignment: CDR1 SGHTA and CDR2 FQGNSA. The CDR3 runs to 13 residues. The V gene lost 5 bases and the J gene lost 0 bases, with 7 bases spanning the gap. CDR3 sequence (DNA): TGTGCCAGCAGCGGAGAGGTGAACACTGAAGCTTTCTTT. It is translated as CASSGEVNTEAFF. Supplemented by reference TRBV7-2 and TRBJ1-1, the full variable domain reads GAGVSQSPSNKVTEKGKDVELRCDPISGHTALYWYRQSLGQGLEFLIYFQGNSAPDKSGLPSDRFSAERTGGSVSTLTIQRTQQEDSAVYLCASSGEVNTEAFFGQGTRLTVV.

The chain links TRBV6-1 to TRBJ1-2; D gene unclear. The length of the CDR3 is 11 residues. Germline V gene lookup returns CDR1 MNHNS and CDR2 SASEGT. V was clipped by 2 bases and J by 9 bases, with 7 bases between them. This CDR3 is CASSESRRYTF. The DNA of the CDR3 is TGTGCCAGCAGTGAATCGCGTCGCTACACCTTC.

This sequence joins TRBV6-1 and TRBJ1-1, with TRBD1 matching 7 bases. The CDR3 covers 14 residues. Trimming removed 7 bases from V and 5 bases from J; junction bases left unmatched: 10. Germline-derived CDR1 and CDR2 are MNHNS and SASEGT. The CDR3 spells CASTREGARTEAFF. The CDR3 DNA sequence: TGTGCCAGCACGCGGGAGGGGGCCAGAACTGAAGCTTTCTTT.

V usage is TRBV27 and J usage is TRBJ1-5; no definite D call. Per germline, CDR1 MNHEY and CDR2 SMNVEV (reference sequence). Trimming left V 4 bases short and J 0 bases short, with 10 bases between. The CDR3 contains 15 residues. CDR3 in DNA: TGTGCCAGCAGTTCCGGGTTGTATAGCAATCAGCCCCAGCATTTT. Translating gives CASSSGLYSNQPQHF.

The CDR3 spells CASSYSGLEQYF. The CDR3 nucleotides read TGTGCCAGCAGTTACTCAGGGCTCGAGCAGTACTTC. This sequence joins TRBV6-2 or TRBV6-3 and TRBJ2-7; D ambiguous. The CDR3 contains 12 residues. V was cut by 0 bases and J by 6 bases, with 6 bases left in between. The germline V gene has CDR1 MNHEY and CDR2 SVGEGT.

The chain recombines TRBV24-1 with TRBJ1-5; perhaps TRBD1 as D (6 bases). The CDR3 length is 13 residues. V was trimmed by 9 bases and J by 3 bases, leaving 11 bases between them. Looked up from germline, CDR1 is KGHDR and CDR2 is SFDVKD. CDR3 coding DNA: TGTGCCACCCAGGACAGCCCCAATCAGCCCCAGCATTTT. Protein product: CATQDSPNQPQHF.

The V call is TRBV6-2 or TRBV6-3, the J call TRBJ1-5; 7 bases agree with TRBD1. The germline gives CDR1 MNHEY, CDR2 SVGEGT. CDR3 length: 15 residues. The V gene end was trimmed by 4 bases and the J gene end by 2 bases; junction bases not matched to a gene: 5. The CDR3 bases are TGTGCCAGCAGTTCAGGGGGAGCTGGCAATCAGCCCCAGCATTTT. This gives the protein CASSSGGAGNQPQHF.

V and J are TRBV7-9 and TRBJ1-3, with D possibly being TRBD1 (5 bases). V was shortened by 4 bases and J by 2 bases, with 9 bases between the two germline ends. The CDR3 covers 14 residues. CDR1 is SEHNR and CDR2 is FQNEAQ in the germline V gene (reference sequence). The CDR3 here is CASSSGGTGNTIYF. The DNA for the CDR3 is TGTGCCAGCAGCTCCGGGGGAACTGGAAACACCATATATTTT. Complete variable domain (other parts from reference TRBV7-9 and TRBJ1-3): DTGVSQNPRHKITKRGQNVTFRCDPISEHNRLYWYRQTLGQGPEFLTYFQNEAQLEKSRLLSDRFSAERPKGSFSTLEIQRTEQGDSAMYLCASSSGGTGNTIYFGEGSWLTVV.

About this clonotype itself: The junction does not match germline at one end; this may be a read error. The genes are TRBV6-2 or TRBV6-3 and TRBJ2-1, with TRBD1 as a possible D gene (7 bases). CDR1 and CDR2 from the germline V gene are MNHEY and SVGEGT. The CDR3 contains 14 residues. The CDR3 region is CASTLGGGYDEQFF. The CDR3 DNA follows: TGTGCCAGCACTCTCGGAGGGGGCTACGATGAGCAGTTCTTC.

By its share, this clonotype is large. The J gene is TRBJ1-3, the V gene TRBV7-8, with D possibly matching TRBD1 (6 bases). V was shortened by 5 bases and J by 0 bases, with 14 bases between the two germline ends. The CDR3 is 16 amino acids. The V gene's germline CDR1 is SGHVS and CDR2 FQNEAQ. The CDR3 region is CASSLDRPASGNTIYF. DNA for the CDR3: TGTGCCAGCAGCCTCGACAGGCCGGCCTCTGGAAACACCATATATTTT.

The chain couples TRBV6-2 or TRBV6-3 to TRBJ1-1, with D perhaps TRBD1 (5 bases). Germline V lookup: CDR1 MNHEY, CDR2 SVGEGT. CDR3 length: 15 residues. Trimming pared 4 bases from V and 5 bases from J, leaving 17 bases between. The CDR3 is CASSSGGGIKTEAFF. CDR3 sequence (DNA): TGTGCCAGCAGTTCTGGGGGGGGGATCAAGACTGAAGCTTTCTTT.

The chain combines TRBV20-1 with TRBJ2-3; 7 bases align to TRBD1. Trimming removed 3 bases from V and 2 bases from J; junction bases left unmatched: 2. Germline lookup yields CDR1 DFQATT and CDR2 SNEGSKA (reference sequence). This CDR3 spans 13 amino acids. CDR3 region: CSARGQHTDTQYF. CDR3 nucleotides: TGCAGTGCTAGGGGACAGCACACAGATACGCAGTATTTT.

The rearrangement links TRBV12-3 or TRBV12-4 to TRBJ2-7; the D gene is possibly TRBD1 (5 bases). The V gene lost 3 bases and the J gene lost 6 bases, with 15 bases spanning the gap. CDR3 length: 14 residues. CDR3 region: CASSLAAGYGEQYF. The CDR3 DNA reads as TGTGCCAGCAGTTTGGCGGCAGGGTACGGCGAGCAGTACTTC.

Sample share makes this clonotype large. V and J are TRBV21-1 and TRBJ1-2. TRBV21-1 is noted as a pseudogene. The length of the CDR3 is 13 residues. The CDR3 reads CATTLPKLYGYTF. CDR3 DNA sequence: TGTGCCACGACCCTCCCTAAACTCTATGGCTACACCTTC.

CDR3 loop: CASSYDISGEQFF. The CDR3 DNA reads as TGTGCCAGCAGTTACGACATCTCCGGTGAGCAGTTCTTC. The chain couples TRBV6-5 to TRBJ2-1; D uncertain. Trimming took off 2 bases at V and 9 bases at J, with 11 bases between the two ends. CDR3 size: 13 residues. CDR1 MNHEY and CDR2 SVGAGI come from the germline V gene.

This clonotype showed up just a few times. The V gene is TRBV6-1, the J gene TRBJ1-5; D call uncertain. Germline CDR1 and CDR2: MNHNS and SASEGT. CDR3 length: 12 amino acids. Trimming shortened V by 4 bases and J by 4 bases, and 5 bases separated the two germline ends. The CDR3 reads CASSAQNQPQHF. CDR3 DNA sequence: TGTGCCAGCAGTGCCCAAAATCAGCCCCAGCATTTT.

CDR3 nucleotide sequence: TGTGCCAGCAGCACGAGAGGGAGGATTGGTTCACCCCTCCACTTT. It yields the protein CASSTRGRIGSPLHF. The chain uses TRBV11-3 and TRBJ1-6, with D unresolved. This CDR3 has 15 amino acids. Germline CDR1 is SGHNT and CDR2 is YENEEA. V dropped 5 bases and J dropped 9 bases, with 17 bases sitting between them.

This clonotype was picked up a small number of times. This rearrangement joins TRBV27 to TRBJ1-2; 7 nucleotides agree with TRBD1. J lost 2 bases, V lost 5 bases, and 8 bases had no gene match. This CDR3 is 15 amino acids long. Germline V gene data show CDR1 as MNHEY and CDR2 as SMNVEV (reference sequence). The CDR3: CASSQRQGLNYGYTF. The DNA of the CDR3 is TGTGCCAGCAGTCAACGACAGGGACTAAACTATGGCTACACCTTC.

This clonotype was counted a few times. V is TRBV27 and J is TRBJ2-1; 7 bases match TRBD1. The CDR3 is 13 amino acids. Per germline, CDR1 MNHEY and CDR2 SMNVEV (reference sequence). Unmatched junction bases numbered 4, after V lost 8 bases and J lost 3 bases. CDR3 sequence reads: CASLGQNYNEQFF. The CDR3 DNA follows: TGTGCCAGCCTGGGACAGAACTACAATGAGCAGTTCTTC.

DNA for the CDR3: TGTGCCAGCACCAGAGGGGGGACTAATTCACCCCTCCACTTT. It specifies CASTRGGTNSPLHF. The rearrangement joins TRBV6-1 to TRBJ1-6; D perhaps matches TRBD1 (6 bases). CDR3 length: 14 residues. Germline loops: CDR1 MNHNS, CDR2 SASEGT. V shed 7 bases and J shed 6 bases, with 13 bases lying between them.

The chain joins TRBV2 to TRBJ2-1; D possibly corresponds to TRBD2 (5 bases). This CDR3 comprises 15 residues. V gave up 4 bases and J gave up 0 bases, with 10 bases separating them. The V gene's germline CDR1 is SNHLY and CDR2 FYNNEI. The DNA for the CDR3 is TGTGCCAGCAGTGCAGCGGTTTTCTCCTACAATGAGCAGTTCTTC. Protein: CASSAAVFSYNEQFF.

J is TRBJ2-2 and V is TRBV30; possible D gene TRBD1, 6 bases. This CDR3 is built from 14 residues. Between the trimmed V and J ends, which lost 7 bases and 1 base, there was a span of 13 bases. CDR1 and CDR2 (germline): GTSNPN, SVGIG (reference sequence). CDR3 sequence reads: CASLGALNTGELFF. CDR3 sequence (DNA): TGTGCCTCACTGGGGGCCCTGAACACCGGGGAGCTGTTTTTT. Supplemented by reference TRBV30 and TRBJ2-2, the full variable domain reads SQTIHQWPATLVQPVGSPLSLECTVEGTSNPNLYWYRQAAGRGLQLLFYSVGIGQISSEVPQNLSASRPQDRQFILSSKKLLLSDSGFYLCASLGALNTGELFFGEGSRLTVL.

This chain uses TRBV20-1 with TRBJ2-7, with TRBD2 as a possible D gene (5 bases). This CDR3 is built from 13 residues. Germline V gives CDR1 DFQATT, CDR2 SNEGSKA (reference sequence). V lost 7 bases to trimming and J lost 3 bases, with 16 bases between them. CDR3 sequence reads: CSGYTRAGYEQYF. CDR3 DNA: TGCAGTGGGTATACCCGGGCGGGCTACGAGCAGTACTTC.

This CDR3 reads CSARSRRQGALYGYTF. In nucleotides, the CDR3 is TGCAGTGCTAGAAGTCGAAGACAGGGGGCGTTGTATGGCTACACCTTC. This chain connects TRBV20-1 to TRBJ1-2; the match to TRBD1 covers 10 bases. This CDR3 is built from 16 residues. V shed 2 bases, J shed 5 bases, and the junction held 11 bases outside the gene matches. Germline V CDR1 and CDR2: DFQATT, SNEGSKA (reference sequence).

The chain couples TRBV2 to TRBJ1-6; no definite D call. The CDR3 extends over 14 amino acids. Germline-derived CDR1 and CDR2 are SNHLY and FYNNEI. Trimming cost V 2 bases and J 7 bases, with 9 bases left between them. The CDR3 reads CASSEQYQNSPLHF. Here the CDR3 DNA reads TGTGCCAGCAGTGAACAGTATCAAAATTCACCCCTCCACTTT.